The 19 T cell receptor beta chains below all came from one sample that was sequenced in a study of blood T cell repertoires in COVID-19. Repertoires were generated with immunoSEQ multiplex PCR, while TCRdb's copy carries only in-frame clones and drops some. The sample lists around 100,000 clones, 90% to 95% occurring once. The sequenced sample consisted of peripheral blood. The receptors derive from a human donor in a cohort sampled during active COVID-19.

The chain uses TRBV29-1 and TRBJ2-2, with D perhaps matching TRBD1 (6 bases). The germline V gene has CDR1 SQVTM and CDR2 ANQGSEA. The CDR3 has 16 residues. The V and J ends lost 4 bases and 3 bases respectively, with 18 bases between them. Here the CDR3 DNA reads TGCAGCGTTGTTCAGGGGTCTATTTATGACACCGGGGAGCTGTTTTTT. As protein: CSVVQGSIYDTGELFF.

The CDR3 loop reads CASSQVLSRRPNTEAFF. For the CDR3, the DNA is TGCGCCAGCAGCCAAGTCCTCAGCAGGCGACCGAACACTGAAGCTTTCTTT. The chain uses TRBV4-1 and TRBJ1-1; D gene uncertain. This CDR3 has 17 residues. Germline V gene lookup returns CDR1 MGHRA and CDR2 YSYEKL. With 1 base removed from V and 1 base from J, the gap between germline ends came to 16 bases.

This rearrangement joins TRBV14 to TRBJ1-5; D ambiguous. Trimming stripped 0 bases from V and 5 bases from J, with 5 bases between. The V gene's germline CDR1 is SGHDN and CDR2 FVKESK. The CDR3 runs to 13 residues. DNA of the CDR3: TGTGCCAGCAGCCAAGACATTTATCAGCCCCAGCATTTT. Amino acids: CASSQDIYQPQHF.

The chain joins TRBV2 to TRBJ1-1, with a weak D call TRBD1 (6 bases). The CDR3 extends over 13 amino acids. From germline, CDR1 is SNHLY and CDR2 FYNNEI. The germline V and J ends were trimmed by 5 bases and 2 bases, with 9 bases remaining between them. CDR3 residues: CASSTGRNTEAFF. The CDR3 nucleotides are TGTGCCAGCAGTACAGGGAGAAACACTGAAGCTTTCTTT.

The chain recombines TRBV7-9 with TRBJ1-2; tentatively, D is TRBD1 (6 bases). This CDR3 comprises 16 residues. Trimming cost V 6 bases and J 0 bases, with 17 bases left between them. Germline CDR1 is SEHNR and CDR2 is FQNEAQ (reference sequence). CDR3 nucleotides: TGTGCCAGCAGTTCAGGCGGACAGCGAGCTAACTATGGCTACACCTTC. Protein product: CASSSGGQRANYGYTF.

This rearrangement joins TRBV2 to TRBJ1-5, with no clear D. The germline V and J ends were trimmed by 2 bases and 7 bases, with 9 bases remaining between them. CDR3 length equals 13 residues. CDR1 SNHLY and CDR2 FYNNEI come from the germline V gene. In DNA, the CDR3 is TGTGCCAGCAGTGAATGGGGAGGGCAGCCCCAGCATTTT. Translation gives CASSEWGGQPQHF.

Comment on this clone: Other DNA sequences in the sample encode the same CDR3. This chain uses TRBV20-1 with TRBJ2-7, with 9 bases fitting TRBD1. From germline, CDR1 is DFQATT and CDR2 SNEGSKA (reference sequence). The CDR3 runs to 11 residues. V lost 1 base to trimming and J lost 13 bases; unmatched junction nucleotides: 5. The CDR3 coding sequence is TGCAGTGCTAGAGGCCGGGACAGGGTCTACTTC. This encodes CSARGRDRVYF.

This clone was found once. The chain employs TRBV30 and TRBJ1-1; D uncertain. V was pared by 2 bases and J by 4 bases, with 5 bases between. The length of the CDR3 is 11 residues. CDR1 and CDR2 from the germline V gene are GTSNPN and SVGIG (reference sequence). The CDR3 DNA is TGTGCCTGGAGTCTCGGCACTGAAGCTTTCTTT. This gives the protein CAWSLGTEAFF.

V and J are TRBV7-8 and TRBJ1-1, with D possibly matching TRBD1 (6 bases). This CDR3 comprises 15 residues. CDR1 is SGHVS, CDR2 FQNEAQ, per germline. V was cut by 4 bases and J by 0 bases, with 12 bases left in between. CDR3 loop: CASSSNRVMNTEAFF. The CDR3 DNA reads TGTGCCAGCAGCTCAAACAGGGTTATGAACACTGAAGCTTTCTTT.

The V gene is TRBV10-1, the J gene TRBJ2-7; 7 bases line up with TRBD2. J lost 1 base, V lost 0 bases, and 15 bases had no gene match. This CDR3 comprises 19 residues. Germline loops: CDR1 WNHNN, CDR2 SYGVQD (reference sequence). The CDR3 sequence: CASSESSGAPFGSSYEQYF. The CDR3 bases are TGCGCCAGCAGTGAGTCGAGCGGGGCCCCATTCGGATCTTCCTACGAGCAGTACTTC.

The CDR3 loop is CASSAGPPYEQYF. The DNA for the CDR3 is TGTGCCAGCAGTGCGGGACCGCCCTACGAGCAGTACTTC. V and J are TRBV11-2 and TRBJ2-7; D possibly corresponds to TRBD2 (6 bases). The germline V gene encodes CDR1 SGHAT and CDR2 FQNNGV. Trimming left V 6 bases short and J 2 bases short, with 11 bases between. The CDR3 spans 13 residues. Drawing the rest from reference TRBV11-2 and TRBJ2-7, the complete variable domain is EAGVAQSPRYKIIEKRQSVAFWCNPISGHATLYWYQQILGQGPKLLIQFQNNGVVDDSQLPKDRFSAERLKGVDSTLKIQPAKLEDSAVYLCASSAGPPYEQYFGPGTRLTVT.

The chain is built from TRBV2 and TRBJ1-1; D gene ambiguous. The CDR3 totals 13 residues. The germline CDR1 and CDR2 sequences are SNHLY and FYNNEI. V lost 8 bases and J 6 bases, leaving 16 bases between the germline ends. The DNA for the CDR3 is TGTGCCAGCCTCGGAGGTTTAGAGGCTGAAGCTTTCTTT. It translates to CASLGGLEAEAFF.

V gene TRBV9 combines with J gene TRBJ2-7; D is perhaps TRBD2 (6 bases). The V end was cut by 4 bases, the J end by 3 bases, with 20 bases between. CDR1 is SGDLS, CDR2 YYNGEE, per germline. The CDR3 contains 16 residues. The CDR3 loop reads CASSPRPQGLIYEQYF. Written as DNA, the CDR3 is TGTGCCAGCAGCCCGCGTCCTCAGGGACTGATCTACGAGCAGTACTTC.

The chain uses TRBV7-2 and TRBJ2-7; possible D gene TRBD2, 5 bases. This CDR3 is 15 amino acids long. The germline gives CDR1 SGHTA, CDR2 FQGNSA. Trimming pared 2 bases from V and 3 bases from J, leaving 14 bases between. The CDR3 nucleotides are TGTGCCAGCAGCTTACATACTAGTTACCTCTACGAGCAGTACTTC. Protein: CASSLHTSYLYEQYF.

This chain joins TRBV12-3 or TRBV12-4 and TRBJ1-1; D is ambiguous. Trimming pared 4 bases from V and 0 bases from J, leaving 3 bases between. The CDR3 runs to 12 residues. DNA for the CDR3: TGTGCCAGCAGTTATATGAACACTGAAGCTTTCTTT. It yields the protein CASSYMNTEAFF.

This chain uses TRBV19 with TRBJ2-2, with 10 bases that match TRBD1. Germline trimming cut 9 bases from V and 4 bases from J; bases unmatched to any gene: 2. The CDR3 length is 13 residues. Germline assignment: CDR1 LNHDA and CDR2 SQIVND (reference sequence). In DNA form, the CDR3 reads TGTGCCAGCCGGGACAGGGGCACCGGGGAGCTGTTTTTT. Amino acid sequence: CASRDRGTGELFF.

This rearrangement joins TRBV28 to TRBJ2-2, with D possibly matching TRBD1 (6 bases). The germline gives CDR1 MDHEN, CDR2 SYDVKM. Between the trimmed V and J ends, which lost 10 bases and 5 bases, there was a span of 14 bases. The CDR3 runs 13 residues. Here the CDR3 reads CATDRRLTGELFF. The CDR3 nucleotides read TGTGCCACCGACAGGAGGTTGACCGGGGAGCTGTTTTTT. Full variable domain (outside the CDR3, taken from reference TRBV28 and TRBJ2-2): DVKVTQSSRYLVKRTGEKVFLECVQDMDHENMFWYRQDPGLGLRLIYFSYDVKMKEKGDIPEGYSVSREKKERFSLILESASTNQTSMYLCATDRRLTGELFFGEGSRLTVL.

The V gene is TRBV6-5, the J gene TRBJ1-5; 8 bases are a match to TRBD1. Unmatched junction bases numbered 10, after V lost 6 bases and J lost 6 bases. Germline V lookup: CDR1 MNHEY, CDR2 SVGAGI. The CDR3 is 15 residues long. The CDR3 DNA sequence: TGTGCCAGCAGGCAAAGGACAGGGTTAATTCAGCCCCAGCATTTT. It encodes CASRQRTGLIQPQHF.

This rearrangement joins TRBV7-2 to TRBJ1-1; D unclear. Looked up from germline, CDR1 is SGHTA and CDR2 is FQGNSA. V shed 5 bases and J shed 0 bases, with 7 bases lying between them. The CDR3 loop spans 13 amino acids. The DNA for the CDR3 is TGTGCCAGCAGCCTACCATTGAACACTGAAGCTTTCTTT. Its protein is CASSLPLNTEAFF.